Below, 27 T cell receptor beta chains from the same sample are listed, as sequenced in a study of blood T cell repertoires in COVID-19 (dated by TCRdb to 2018 to 2021). The library was made by the immunoSEQ multiplex PCR assay. The source is immuneACCESS, and TCRdb retained only in-frame sequences with V and J called. Part of the clones is not carried over; for the studies checked, unresolved V genes explain less than half of this, and the remainder is unexplained. The sample has 160,000 or so clones on record, roughly 80% of them singletons. Jointly, the top ten make up about 15% of the sample. The sequencing input was peripheral blood. These receptors came from a woman aged 80 or older with acute or convalescent COVID-19.

This clone was found a few times. This chain connects TRBV19 to TRBJ1-2; 8 bases align to TRBD1. V lost 7 bases, J lost 7 bases, and 14 bases stayed unmatched. Germline V gives CDR1 LNHDA, CDR2 SQIVND (reference sequence). The CDR3 consists of 15 residues. The CDR3 protein is CASMMGLGTGRGYTF. The CDR3 coding sequence is TGTGCCAGTATGATGGGGCTCGGGACAGGACGTGGCTACACCTTC.

This chain uses TRBV2 with TRBJ1-1, with D unresolved. This CDR3 has 14 residues. In germline, CDR1 is SNHLY, CDR2 FYNNEI. Trimming stripped 0 bases from V and 1 base from J, with 6 bases between. CDR3 region: CASSEARRNTEAFF. The DNA of the CDR3 is TGTGCCAGCAGTGAAGCGAGAAGGAACACTGAAGCTTTCTTT. The full variable domain, with the rest looked up from reference TRBV2 and TRBJ1-1, is EPEVTQTPSHQVTQMGQEVILRCVPISNHLYFYWYRQILGQKVEFLVSFYNNEISEKSEIFDDQFSVERPDGSNFTLKIRSTKLEDSAMYFCASSEARRNTEAFFGQGTRLTVV.

J is TRBJ2-7 and V is TRBV2; the match to TRBD2 covers 7 bases. The CDR3 is made up of 15 amino acids. The V and J ends lost 0 bases and 2 bases, in that order; junction bases with no gene match: 4. Germline values: CDR1 SNHLY, CDR2 FYNNEI. CDR3 loop: CASSEAGGGTYEQYF. As DNA, the CDR3 is TGTGCCAGCAGTGAAGCGGGCGGGGGAACCTACGAGCAGTACTTC.

The genes are TRBV6-6 and TRBJ2-1; possible D gene TRBD1, 5 bases. From germline, CDR1 is MNHNY and CDR2 SVGAGI (reference sequence). Deletions cut 6 bases from V and 4 bases from J, with 13 bases between. This CDR3 region has 14 residues. The DNA for the CDR3 is TGTGCCAGCAGCTTGACAGCATTATACAATGAGCAGTTCTTC. Its translation: CASSLTALYNEQFF.

The chain carries TRBV11-2 and TRBJ1-2; 8 nucleotides agree with TRBD1. The CDR3 runs to 16 residues. CDR1 and CDR2 from the germline V gene are SGHAT and FQNNGV. With V trimmed by 1 base and J by 2 bases, 6 bases remained unmatched. CDR3 nucleotides: TGTGCCAGCAGCTTAGGGGGGACAGGCTCGAACTATGGCTACACCTTC. Translated: CASSLGGTGSNYGYTF.

Many counts were recorded for this clone. This chain connects TRBV5-1 to TRBJ2-2; TRBD2 aligns across 10 bases. CDR1 is SGHRS and CDR2 is YFSETQ in the germline V gene. Trimming cost V 2 bases and J 4 bases; bases outside gene matches: 2. This CDR3 region has 15 residues. CDR3 residues: CASSLGLAATGELFF. The DNA for the CDR3 is TGCGCCAGCAGCTTAGGACTAGCGGCCACCGGGGAGCTGTTTTTT.

As DNA, the CDR3 is TGTGCCAGCAGTGAAGTTGGTTCCTCAGGCAATCAGCCCCAGCATTTT. Amino acid sequence: CASSEVGSSGNQPQHF. This sequence joins TRBV6-1 and TRBJ1-5; D is unclear. Germline CDR1 MNHNS, CDR2 SASEGT. V lost 1 base and J 2 bases, leaving 12 bases between the germline ends. CDR3 length: 16 residues.

The gene calls are TRBV6-5 and TRBJ1-1, with TRBD1 identical over 9 bases. Germline-derived CDR1 and CDR2 are MNHEY and SVGAGI. V lost 3 bases and J lost 5; bases outside the gene matches: 10. This CDR3 spans 16 amino acids. CDR3 region: CASSYSGTGSKTEAFF. The DNA of the CDR3 is TGTGCCAGCAGTTATTCCGGGACAGGGAGTAAGACTGAAGCTTTCTTT.

The V call is TRBV7-8, the J call TRBJ2-7; possibly TRBD2 for D (7 bases). Germline-derived CDR1 and CDR2 are SGHVS and FQNEAQ. Trimming stripped 4 bases from V and 9 bases from J, with 19 bases between. The CDR3 loop spans 14 amino acids. The CDR3 spells CASSSLAEGGVQYF. In DNA form, the CDR3 reads TGTGCCAGCAGCTCCCTAGCGGAGGGGGGGGTGCAGTACTTC.

This chain links TRBV7-8 with TRBJ2-7; maybe TRBD1 (6 bases). This CDR3 has 14 residues. V lost 3 bases to trimming and J lost 5 bases, with 14 bases between them. Germline V gene data show CDR1 as SGHVS and CDR2 as FQNEAQ. CDR3 coding DNA: TGTGCCAGCAGCTTCAACAGGGCCAGGAACGAGCAGTACTTC. Protein: CASSFNRARNEQYF.

This clone occurred once. This chain connects TRBV6-5 to TRBJ2-4, with D unclear. Germline V lookup: CDR1 MNHEY, CDR2 SVGAGI. The V and J ends lost 3 bases and 6 bases respectively, with 12 bases between them. This CDR3 contains 14 residues. CDR3 nucleotide sequence: TGTGCCAGCAGTTATGGCAGACACGTAAACATTCAGTACTTC. Amino acids: CASSYGRHVNIQYF.

The genes are TRBV11-2 and TRBJ1-4, with a tentative D call TRBD1 (5 bases). V was cut by 5 bases and J by 7 bases, with 17 bases left in between. Germline V gene data show CDR1 as SGHAT and CDR2 as FQNNGV. The CDR3 consists of 15 residues. The CDR3: CASSPRMGEGEKLFF. The CDR3 DNA sequence: TGTGCCAGCAGCCCCAGGATGGGGGAGGGTGAAAAACTGTTTTTT.

The V and J genes are TRBV28 and TRBJ1-2, with D possibly being TRBD1 (6 bases). CDR1 MDHEN and CDR2 SYDVKM come from the germline V gene. Trimming cost V 6 bases and J 8 bases, with 13 bases left between them. This CDR3 is built from 12 residues. CDR3 residues: CASSGGAGGYTF. CDR3 sequence (DNA): TGTGCCAGCAGCGGGGGGGCGGGAGGCTACACCTTC.

The chain joins TRBV11-2 to TRBJ1-2; 8 bases are a match to TRBD1. CDR1 and CDR2 from the germline V gene are SGHAT and FQNNGV. After removal of 5 bases from V and 6 bases from J, the junction contained 11 bases not matched to a gene. The CDR3 is 15 residues long. CDR3: CASSATLTGAHGYTF. The DNA of the CDR3 is TGTGCCAGCAGCGCGACTTTGACAGGGGCCCATGGCTACACCTTC.

V and J are TRBV6-1 and TRBJ2-1, with 11 bases fitting TRBD2. CDR3 length: 15 amino acids. Looked up from germline, CDR1 is MNHNS and CDR2 is SASEGT. The V and J ends lost 6 bases and 3 bases, in that order; junction bases with no gene match: 4. The CDR3 sequence is CASRTTSGSYNEQFF. The CDR3 coding sequence is TGTGCCAGCAGAACTACTAGCGGGAGCTACAATGAGCAGTTCTTC.

The CDR3 reads CSASSSGMNTEAFF. The DNA of the CDR3 is TGCAGTGCTAGTTCTTCGGGTATGAACACTGAAGCTTTCTTT. The chain is built from TRBV20-1 and TRBJ1-1; D gene ambiguous. The V gene's germline CDR1 is DFQATT and CDR2 SNEGSKA (reference sequence). This CDR3 is built from 14 residues. V lost 3 bases and J 0 bases, leaving 11 bases between the germline ends.

The rearrangement uses TRBV9 and TRBJ2-3, with TRBD2 identical over 10 bases. CDR1 and CDR2 from the germline V gene are SGDLS and YYNGEE. With V trimmed by 5 bases and J by 3 bases, 6 bases remained unmatched. This CDR3 spans 15 amino acids. CDR3 residues: CASRASGSRTDTQYF. In nucleotides, the CDR3 is TGTGCCAGCAGAGCTAGCGGGAGTAGAACAGATACGCAGTATTTT.

Notes on this clone: The same CDR3 arises from other DNA sequences in this sample as well. The genes are TRBV19 and TRBJ1-2; 8 bases map to TRBD1. CDR3 size: 14 residues. V trimming: 7 bases; J trimming: 8 bases; junction bases outside the gene matches: 12. Germline assignment: CDR1 LNHDA and CDR2 SQIVND (reference sequence). For the CDR3, the DNA is TGTGCCAGTACCACCGGGCAGGGGGCGTGGGGCTACACCTTC. Translated, it gives CASTTGQGAWGYTF.

V and J are TRBV7-2 and TRBJ1-2; D is unresolved. The CDR3 loop spans 15 amino acids. CDR1 and CDR2 from the germline V gene are SGHTA and FQGNSA. Deletions cut 1 base from V and 10 bases from J, with 19 bases between. In DNA, the CDR3 is TGTGCCAGCAGCTTAGTATCTAATGAGGGATCGGACTACACCTTC. Protein product: CASSLVSNEGSDYTF.

This clone has a handful of counts. The V call is TRBV19, the J call TRBJ1-1; 7 bases line up with TRBD1. V lost 7 bases and J lost 4; bases outside the gene matches: 9. In germline, CDR1 is LNHDA, CDR2 SQIVND (reference sequence). The CDR3 has 14 residues. The CDR3 reads CASKPTGDRTEAFF. The DNA of the CDR3 is TGTGCCAGTAAGCCTACAGGGGACCGCACTGAAGCTTTCTTT.

V gene TRBV19 combines with J gene TRBJ2-3; 9 nucleotides align to TRBD2. V trimming: 5 bases; J trimming: 5 bases; junction bases outside the gene matches: 11. This CDR3 comprises 16 residues. CDR1 LNHDA and CDR2 SQIVND come from the germline V gene (reference sequence). This CDR3 is CASSANLAGFLDTQYF. The CDR3 DNA is TGTGCCAGTAGTGCCAATCTAGCGGGATTTTTAGATACGCAGTATTTT.

The chain couples TRBV18 to TRBJ1-1; TRBD1 agrees at 7 bases. Germline assignment: CDR1 KGHSH and CDR2 LQKENI. The CDR3 covers 15 residues. Trimming cost V 1 base and J 6 bases; bases outside gene matches: 8. The CDR3 here is CASSPRDRVGAEAFF. CDR3 in DNA: TGTGCCAGCTCACCACGCGACAGGGTGGGCGCTGAAGCTTTCTTT.

The genes are TRBV19 and TRBJ1-5, with 9 bases aligning to TRBD1. Germline values: CDR1 LNHDA, CDR2 SQIVND (reference sequence). There are 15 residues in the CDR3. Losses at the gene ends were 7 bases for V and 6 bases for J; bases not matched to a gene: 10. The CDR3 sequence is CASIPGQGFSQPQHF. CDR3 bases: TGTGCCAGTATTCCGGGACAGGGTTTTAGTCAGCCCCAGCATTTT.

V is TRBV30 and J is TRBJ1-3; 9 nucleotides line up with TRBD1. The CDR3 is 15 amino acids. J gave up 4 bases and V 0 bases, and 4 bases lay outside the gene matches. The germline V gene encodes CDR1 GTSNPN and CDR2 SVGIG (reference sequence). The CDR3 bases are TGTGCCTGGAGTGTGGGACAGGGCACCGGAAACACCATATATTTT. It yields the protein CAWSVGQGTGNTIYF. The whole variable domain, filled in from reference TRBV30 and TRBJ1-3, reads SQTIHQWPATLVQPVGSPLSLECTVEGTSNPNLYWYRQAAGRGLQLLFYSVGIGQISSEVPQNLSASRPQDRQFILSSKKLLLSDSGFYLCAWSVGQGTGNTIYFGEGSWLTVV.

This chain connects TRBV3-1 (or the pseudogene TRBV3-2) to TRBJ1-5, with 8 nucleotides matching TRBD1. The CDR3 spans 15 residues. From germline, CDR1 is LGHDT and CDR2 YNNKEL (reference sequence). Trimming took 4 bases from V and 3 from J; bases not matched to a gene: 5. In nucleotides, the CDR3 is TGTGCCAGCAGCCCAACAGGGGGTGTCAATCAGCCCCAGCATTTT. This sequence encodes CASSPTGGVNQPQHF.

The CDR3 DNA sequence: TGTGCCACCAGCAGCGGACAGGGTGTAGAGACCCAGTACTTC. Its translation: CATSSGQGVETQYF. This chain connects TRBV15 to TRBJ2-5, with TRBD1 identical over 8 bases. Germline V gene lookup returns CDR1 LNHNV and CDR2 YYDKDF (reference sequence). Trimming cost V 3 bases and J 4 bases; bases outside gene matches: 4. The CDR3 has 14 amino acids.

The chain carries TRBV6-5 and TRBJ1-1; D might be TRBD1 (6 bases). Germline CDR1 is MNHEY and CDR2 is SVGAGI. Trimming cost V 6 bases and J 1 base, with 12 bases left between them. The CDR3 has 14 amino acids. The CDR3 reads CASRSGHQNTEAFF. Here the CDR3 DNA reads TGTGCCAGCAGATCGGGACACCAGAACACTGAAGCTTTCTTT.